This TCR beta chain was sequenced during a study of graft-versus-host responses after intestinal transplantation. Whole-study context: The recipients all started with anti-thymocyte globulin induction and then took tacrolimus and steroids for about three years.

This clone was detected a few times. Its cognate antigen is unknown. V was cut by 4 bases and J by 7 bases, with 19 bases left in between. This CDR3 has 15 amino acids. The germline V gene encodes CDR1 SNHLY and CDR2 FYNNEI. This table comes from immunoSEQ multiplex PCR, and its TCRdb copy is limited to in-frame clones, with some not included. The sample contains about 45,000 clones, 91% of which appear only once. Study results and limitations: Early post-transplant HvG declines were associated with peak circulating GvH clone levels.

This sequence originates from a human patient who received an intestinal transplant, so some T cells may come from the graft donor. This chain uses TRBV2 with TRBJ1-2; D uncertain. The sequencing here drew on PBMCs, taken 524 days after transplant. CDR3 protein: CASSGWTTRGGGYTF. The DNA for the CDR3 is TGTGCCAGCAGTGGATGGACTACCCGGGGAGGTGGCTACACCTTC.